In its sample, the clone carrying this T cell receptor (beta chain) was seen once. Via MiXCR, TCRdb re-called the RT-PCR reads, giving one row per CDR3 protein. The sample has 600,000 to 850,000 distinct CDR3 sequences, less than 15% seen once; the top ten hold 7.6%. V gave up 7 bases and J gave up 0 bases, with 16 bases separating them. The CDR3 has 16 residues. The germline V gene has CDR1 MNHEY and CDR2 SVGAGI. This sample is drawn from a study of response to subunit inactivated influenza vaccine. Sequenced material: PBMCs from blood, taken 14 days before vaccination. This chain connects TRBV6-5 to TRBJ1-5, with D possibly TRBD1 on 5 matching bases. The TCR sequence derives from a man over 45 who received an inactivated influenza vaccine. Here the CDR3 DNA reads TGTGCCAGCACTTCTAGGGGCGAATATAGCAATCAGCCCCAGCATTTT. It is translated as CASTSRGEYSNQPQHF.